This TCR beta chain was identified during a study of cytomegalovirus exposure and HLA in healthy donors. A multiplex PCR was run with 60 Vbeta primers and 13 Jbeta primers. Repertoires were generated with immunoSEQ multiplex PCR, while TCRdb's copy carries only in-frame clones and drops some. The profile shows 130,000 to 150,000 clones, about 82% of them singletons. Sequencing used PBMCs. The receptor was derived from a male donor in good health and CMV-seronegative.

The CDR3 protein is CASSAERDRDSYEQYF. Written as DNA, the CDR3 is TGTGCCAGCAGCGCCGAACGGGACAGGGACTCCTACGAGCAGTACTTC. The chain couples TRBV9 to TRBJ2-7, with 9 bases aligning to TRBD1. Per the germline V gene, CDR1 is SGDLS and CDR2 is YYNGEE. The trim removed 3 bases at V and 0 bases at J, leaving 7 bases unmatched. CDR3 length: 16 residues. Full variable domain (remainder filled in from reference TRBV9 and TRBJ2-7): DSGVTQTPKHLITATGQRVTLRCSPRSGDLSVYWYQQSLDQGLQFLIQYYNGEERAKGNILERFSAQQFPDLHSELNLSSLELGDSALYFCASSAERDRDSYEQYFGPGTRLTVT.